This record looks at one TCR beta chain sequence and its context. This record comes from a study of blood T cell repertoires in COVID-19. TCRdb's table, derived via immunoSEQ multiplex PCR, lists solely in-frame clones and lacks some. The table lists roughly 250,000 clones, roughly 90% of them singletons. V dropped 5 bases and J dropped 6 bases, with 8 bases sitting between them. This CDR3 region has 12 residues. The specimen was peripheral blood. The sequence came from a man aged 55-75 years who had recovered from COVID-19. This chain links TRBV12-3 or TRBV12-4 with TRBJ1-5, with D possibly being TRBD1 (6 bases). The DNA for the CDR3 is TGTGCCAGCAGTAAACAGGGTCAGCCCCAGCATTTT. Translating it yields CASSKQGQPQHF.